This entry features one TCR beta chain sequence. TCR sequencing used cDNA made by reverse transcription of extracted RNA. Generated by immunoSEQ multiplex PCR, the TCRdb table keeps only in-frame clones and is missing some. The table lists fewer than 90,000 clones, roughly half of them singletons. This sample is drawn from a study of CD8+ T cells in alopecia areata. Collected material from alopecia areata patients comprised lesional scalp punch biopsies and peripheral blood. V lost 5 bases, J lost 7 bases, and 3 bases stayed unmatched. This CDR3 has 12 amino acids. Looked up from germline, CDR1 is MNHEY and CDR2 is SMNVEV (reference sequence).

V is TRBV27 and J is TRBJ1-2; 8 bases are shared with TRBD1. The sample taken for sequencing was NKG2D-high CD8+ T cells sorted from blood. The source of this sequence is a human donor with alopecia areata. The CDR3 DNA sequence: TGTGCCAGCAGTGAGGACAGGGTTGGCTACACCTTC. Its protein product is CASSEDRVGYTF.